This TCR beta chain was found in a study of lung T cells in sarcoidosis with Löfgren's syndrome (dated by TCRdb to about 2017). As for the study more broadly: Sarcoidosis was characterized as a granulomatous disease that is mostly pulmonary, in which CD4+ T cells accumulate in bronchoalveolar lavage fluid. The repertoire analyses centered on Lofgren's syndrome patients. What the authors observed across the whole study: Analysis of alphabeta pairing showed that TRAV12-1 paired preferentially with TRBV2, and the TCRs formed by this pairing showed CDR3 homology. Multiple Lofgren's syndrome patients were reported to share TRAV12-1 and TRBV2 CDR3 motifs, a finding that suggests public CD4+ TCR repertoires. In Lofgren's syndrome patients, relative to control subjects, TRAV12-1 and TRBV2 were reported to be the most expanded V gene segments. Recognition of a sarcoidosis-associated antigen was only suggested, and the antigen itself remained putative and was not identified.

The CDR3, cysteine through phenylalanine, is 16 amino acids long. Kept here is only the CDR3 DNA, which spans 48 bases and is read in frame from base 1. The germline V gene encodes CDR1 DFQATT and CDR2 SNEGSKA (reference sequence). V gives up 6 bases and J gives up 4 bases, and the segment between their germline ends measures 24 bases. As a fraction of the sample, this clonotype is medium-sized (0.01 to 0.1%). It lacks a known antigen. Base-call qualities are not available, and no considerably larger clone is one nucleotide away. This sample was sequenced with an Illumina MiSeq. TCRdb reprocessed the public reads (quality trimming at Q25 with fastp, clone calling with MiXCR) and kept in-frame beta chains. Each CDR3 protein gets just one entry, which takes the most common genes and DNA from the rows behind it. This sample gives about 19,000 distinct CDR3 sequences in total; less than 25% of them show up just once. The ten largest make up approximately 4% of the sample.

The clonotype originates from a human donor with sarcoidosis (Löfgren's syndrome or another form), or a control subject (not recorded which). The sequenced material came from CD4+ T cells from PBMCs. Recombination linked TRBV20-1 to TRBJ1-1; tentative D gene TRBD1, with 5 bases matching. DNA sequence: TGCAGTGCCCAACCGGGGGTAGGGCTGATAGGCACTGAAGCTTTCTTT. It translates as CSAQPGVGLIGTEAFF.